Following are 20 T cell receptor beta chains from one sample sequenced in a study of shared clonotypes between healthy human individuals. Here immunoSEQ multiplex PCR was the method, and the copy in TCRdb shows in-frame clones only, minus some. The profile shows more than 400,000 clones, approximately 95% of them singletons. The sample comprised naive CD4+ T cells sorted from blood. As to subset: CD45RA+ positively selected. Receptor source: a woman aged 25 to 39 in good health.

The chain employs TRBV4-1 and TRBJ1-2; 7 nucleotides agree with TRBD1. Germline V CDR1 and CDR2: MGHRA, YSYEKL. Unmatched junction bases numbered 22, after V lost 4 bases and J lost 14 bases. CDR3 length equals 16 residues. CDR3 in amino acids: CASSPRTGYEPTRSTF. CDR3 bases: TGCGCCAGCAGCCCAAGGACAGGCTATGAGCCTACCCGGAGTACCTTC.

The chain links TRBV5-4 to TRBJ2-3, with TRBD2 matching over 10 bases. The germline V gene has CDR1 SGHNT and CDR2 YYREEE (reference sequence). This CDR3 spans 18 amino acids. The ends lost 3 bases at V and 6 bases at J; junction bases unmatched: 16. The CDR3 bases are TGTGCCAGCAGCTCCCCCCTAGCGGGAGTGCGGGGTATCGATACGCAGTATTTT. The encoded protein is CASSSPLAGVRGIDTQYF.

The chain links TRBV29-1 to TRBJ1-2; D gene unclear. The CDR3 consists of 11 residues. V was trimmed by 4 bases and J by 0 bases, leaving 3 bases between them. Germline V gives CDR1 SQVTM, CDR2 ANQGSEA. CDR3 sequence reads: CSVGPNYGYTF. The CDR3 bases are TGCAGCGTTGGCCCTAACTATGGCTACACCTTC.

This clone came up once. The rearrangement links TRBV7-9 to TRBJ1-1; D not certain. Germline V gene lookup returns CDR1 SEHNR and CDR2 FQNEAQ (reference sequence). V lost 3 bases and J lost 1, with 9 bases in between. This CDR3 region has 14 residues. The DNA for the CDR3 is TGTGCCAGCAGCTTCCGGGCCCAGAACACTGAAGCTTTCTTT. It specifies CASSFRAQNTEAFF.

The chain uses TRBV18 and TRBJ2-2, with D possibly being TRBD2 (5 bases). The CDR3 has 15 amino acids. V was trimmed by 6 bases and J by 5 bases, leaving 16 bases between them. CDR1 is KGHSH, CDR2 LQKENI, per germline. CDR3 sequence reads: CASSLVEEGTGELFF. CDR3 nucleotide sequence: TGTGCCAGCTCCCTCGTGGAGGAAGGGACCGGGGAGCTGTTTTTT.

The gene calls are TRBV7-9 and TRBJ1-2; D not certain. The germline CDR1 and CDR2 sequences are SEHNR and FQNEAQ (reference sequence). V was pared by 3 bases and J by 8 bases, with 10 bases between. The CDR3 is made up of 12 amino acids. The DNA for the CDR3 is TGTGCCAGCAGCTTTCGGGGTAGGGGCTACACCTTC. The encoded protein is CASSFRGRGYTF.

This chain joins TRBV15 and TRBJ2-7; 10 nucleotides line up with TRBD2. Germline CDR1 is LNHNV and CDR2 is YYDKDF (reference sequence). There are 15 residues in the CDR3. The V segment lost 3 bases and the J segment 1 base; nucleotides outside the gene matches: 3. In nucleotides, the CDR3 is TGTGCCACCAGCAGTAGACTAGCGGGTTCCTACGAGCAGTACTTC. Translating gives CATSSRLAGSYEQYF. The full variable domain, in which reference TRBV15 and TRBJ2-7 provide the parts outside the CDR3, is DAMVIQNPRYQVTQFGKPVTLSCSQTLNHNVMYWYQQKSSQAPKLLFHYYDKDFNNEADTPDNFQSRRPNTSFCFLDIRSPGLGDTAMYLCATSSRLAGSYEQYFGPGTRLTVT.

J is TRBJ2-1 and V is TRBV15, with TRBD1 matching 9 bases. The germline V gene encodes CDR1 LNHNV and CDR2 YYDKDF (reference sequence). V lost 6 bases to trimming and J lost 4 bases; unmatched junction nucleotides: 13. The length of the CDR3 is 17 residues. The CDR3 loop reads CATRSRTGVRKYNEQFF. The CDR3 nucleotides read TGTGCCACCAGGTCCAGGACAGGGGTTAGGAAATACAATGAGCAGTTCTTC.

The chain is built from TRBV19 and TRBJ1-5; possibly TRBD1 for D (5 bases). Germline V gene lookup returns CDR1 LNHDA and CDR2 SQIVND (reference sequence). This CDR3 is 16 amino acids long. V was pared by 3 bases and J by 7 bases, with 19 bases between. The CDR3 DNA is TGTGCCAGTAGTATGGGGACGAGTGAACCTAACCAGCCCCAGCATTTT. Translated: CASSMGTSEPNQPQHF.

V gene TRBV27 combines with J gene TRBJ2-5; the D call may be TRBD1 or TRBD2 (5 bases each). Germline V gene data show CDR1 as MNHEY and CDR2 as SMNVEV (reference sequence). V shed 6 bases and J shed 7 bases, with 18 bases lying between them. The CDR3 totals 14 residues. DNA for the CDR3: TGTGCCAGCAGCTCCTCGGGGCGTTTTGGGACCCAGTACTTC. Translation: CASSSSGRFGTQYF.

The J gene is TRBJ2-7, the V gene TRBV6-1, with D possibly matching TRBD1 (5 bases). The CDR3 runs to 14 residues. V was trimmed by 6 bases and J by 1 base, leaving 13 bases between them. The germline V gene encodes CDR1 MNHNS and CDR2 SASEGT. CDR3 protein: CASSIMTVSYEQYF. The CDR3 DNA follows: TGTGCCAGCAGCATCATGACAGTATCCTACGAGCAGTACTTC.

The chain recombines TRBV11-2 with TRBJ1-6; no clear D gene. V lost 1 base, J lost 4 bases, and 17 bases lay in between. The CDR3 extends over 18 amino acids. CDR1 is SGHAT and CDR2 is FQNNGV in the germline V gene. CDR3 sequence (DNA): TGTGCCAGCAGCTTAGTACTATCAACATTGGCATATAATTCACCCCTCCACTTT. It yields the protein CASSLVLSTLAYNSPLHF.

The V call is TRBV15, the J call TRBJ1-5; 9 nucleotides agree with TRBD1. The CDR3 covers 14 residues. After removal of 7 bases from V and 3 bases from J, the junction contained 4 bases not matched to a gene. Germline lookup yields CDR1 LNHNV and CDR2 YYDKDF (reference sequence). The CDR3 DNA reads TGTGCCACCAAAACAGGGGGCATCAATCAGCCCCAGCATTTT. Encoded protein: CATKTGGINQPQHF.

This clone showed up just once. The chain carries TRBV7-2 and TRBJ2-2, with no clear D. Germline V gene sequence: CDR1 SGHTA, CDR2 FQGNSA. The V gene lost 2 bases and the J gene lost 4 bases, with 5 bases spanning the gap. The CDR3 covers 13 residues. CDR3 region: CASSLILTGELFF. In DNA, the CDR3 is TGTGCCAGCAGCTTAATCCTCACCGGGGAGCTGTTTTTT.

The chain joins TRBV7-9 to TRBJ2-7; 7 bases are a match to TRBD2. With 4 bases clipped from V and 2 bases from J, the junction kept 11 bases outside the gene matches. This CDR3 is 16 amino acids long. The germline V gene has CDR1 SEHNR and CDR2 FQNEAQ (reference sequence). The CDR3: CASSSFALADTYEQYF. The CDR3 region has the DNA TGTGCCAGCAGCTCCTTCGCTCTAGCGGATACCTACGAGCAGTACTTC.

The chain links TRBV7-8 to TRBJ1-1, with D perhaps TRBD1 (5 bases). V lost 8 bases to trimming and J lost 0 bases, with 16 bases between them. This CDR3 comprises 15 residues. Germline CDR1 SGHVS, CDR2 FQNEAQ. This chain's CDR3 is CASQHDSHMNTEAFF. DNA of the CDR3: TGTGCCAGCCAGCACGACAGTCACATGAACACTGAAGCTTTCTTT. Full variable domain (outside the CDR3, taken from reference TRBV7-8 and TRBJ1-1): GAGVSQSPRYKVAKRGQDVALRCDPISGHVSLFWYQQALGQGPEFLTYFQNEAQLDKSGLPSDRFFAERPEGSVSTLKIQRTQQEDSAVYLCASQHDSHMNTEAFFGQGTRLTVV.

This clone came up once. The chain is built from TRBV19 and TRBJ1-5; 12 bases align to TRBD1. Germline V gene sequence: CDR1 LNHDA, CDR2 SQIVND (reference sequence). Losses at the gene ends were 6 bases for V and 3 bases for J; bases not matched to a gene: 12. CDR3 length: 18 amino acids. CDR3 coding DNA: TGTGCCAGTAGCCTCTTGGGACAGGGGGCTCGAGACAATCAGCCCCAGCATTTT. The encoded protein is CASSLLGQGARDNQPQHF.

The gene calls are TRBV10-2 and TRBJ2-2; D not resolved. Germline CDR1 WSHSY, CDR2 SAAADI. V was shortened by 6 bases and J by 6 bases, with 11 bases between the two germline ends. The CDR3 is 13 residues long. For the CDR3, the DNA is TGCGCCAGCAGAGGGAACGGAGCCGGGGAGCTGTTTTTT. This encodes CASRGNGAGELFF.

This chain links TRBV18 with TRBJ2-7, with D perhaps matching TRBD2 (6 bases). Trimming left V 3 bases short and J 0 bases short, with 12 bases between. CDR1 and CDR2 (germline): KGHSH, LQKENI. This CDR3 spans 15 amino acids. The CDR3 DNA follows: TGTGCCAGCTCACCTTTCGTCGGGGGCTCCTACGAGCAGTACTTC. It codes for CASSPFVGGSYEQYF. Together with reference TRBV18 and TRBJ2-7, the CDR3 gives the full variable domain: NAGVMQNPRHLVRRRGQEARLRCSPMKGHSHVYWYRQLPEEGLKFMVYLQKENIIDESGMPKERFSAEFPKEGPSILRIQQVVRGDSAAYFCASSPFVGGSYEQYFGPGTRLTVT.

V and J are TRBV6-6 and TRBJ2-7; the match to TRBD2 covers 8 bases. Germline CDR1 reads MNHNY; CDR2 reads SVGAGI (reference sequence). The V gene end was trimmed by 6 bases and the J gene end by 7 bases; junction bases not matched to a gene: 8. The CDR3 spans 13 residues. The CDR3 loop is CASRVEVAGEQYF. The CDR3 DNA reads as TGTGCCAGCAGGGTGGAAGTAGCGGGGGAGCAGTACTTC.